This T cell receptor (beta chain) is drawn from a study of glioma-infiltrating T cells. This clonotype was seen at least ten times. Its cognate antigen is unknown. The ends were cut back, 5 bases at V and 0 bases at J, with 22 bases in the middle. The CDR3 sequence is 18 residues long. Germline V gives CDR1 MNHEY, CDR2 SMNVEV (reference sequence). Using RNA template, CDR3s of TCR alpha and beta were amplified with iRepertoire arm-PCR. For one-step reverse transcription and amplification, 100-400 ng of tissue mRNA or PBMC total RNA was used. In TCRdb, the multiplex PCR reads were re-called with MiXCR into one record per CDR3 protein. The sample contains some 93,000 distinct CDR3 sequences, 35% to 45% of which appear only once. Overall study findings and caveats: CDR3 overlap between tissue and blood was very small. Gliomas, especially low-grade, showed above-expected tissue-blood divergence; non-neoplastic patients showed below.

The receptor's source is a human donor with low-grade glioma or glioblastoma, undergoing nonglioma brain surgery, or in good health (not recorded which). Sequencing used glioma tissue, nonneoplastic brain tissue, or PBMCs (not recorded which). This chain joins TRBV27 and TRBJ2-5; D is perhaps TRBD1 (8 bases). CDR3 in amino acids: CASSPRAIQGGYQETQYF. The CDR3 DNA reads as TGTGCCAGCAGTCCACGAGCGATACAGGGGGGGTACCAAGAGACCCAGTACTTC.